This T cell receptor beta chain is drawn from a study of blood T cell repertoires in COVID-19. Study overall: Whether acute or convalescent, the COVID-19 samples came from the United States, Italy and Spain. PBMCs, B-cell-depleted T cells, or T cells were the source of the cDNA or gDNA that made up the material.

In the original analysis: Cell counts per sample came from amplifying reference gene primers. Clones were read by immunoSEQ multiplex PCR, and TCRdb kept only the in-frame ones, dropping some. V and J calls and clone size are copied from that table; D and trimming were computed from the DNA. The sample includes over 150,000 clones, approximately 91% of them seen just once. The CDR3 is made up of 15 amino acids. The germline V gene has CDR1 MDHEN and CDR2 SYDVKM. The V gene lost 4 bases and the J gene lost 6 bases, with 15 bases spanning the gap. The genes are TRBV28 and TRBJ2-2; tentative D call: TRBD2 (6 bases). The sequence was collected from a man aged 25 to 40 with acute or convalescent COVID-19. Material for sequencing was peripheral blood. The CDR3 sequence is CASSSGTTGAGELFF. The CDR3 DNA sequence: TGTGCCAGCAGTTCGGGTACAACGGGGGCCGGGGAGCTGTTTTTT.